The sequence of this T cell receptor (beta chain) was determined in a study of T cells in Graves' hyperthyroidism and ophthalmopathy. Study-wide findings and caveats: Within blood appeared most thyroid clonotypes that had expanded above 0.001.

The table lists this clonotype with many counts. Its specificity is not known. Exclusion criteria comprised uncontrolled infection, other autoimmune disease, pregnancy or lactation. TCR beta CDR3 region amplification was performed from RNA transcripts. An initial round of RT-PCR targeting the TCR CDR3 relied on the HTBI primer set. From the multiplex PCR reads, TCRdb called clonotypes with MiXCR, one entry per CDR3 protein. The table includes more than 350,000 distinct CDR3 sequences, around 15% detected once. The CDR3 is made up of 12 amino acids. Germline V gene data show CDR1 as KGHSH and CDR2 as LQKENI. The V end was cut by 1 base, the J end by 6 bases, with 6 bases between.

This receptor was identified in an older woman with Graves' ophthalmopathy. Sequenced sample: blood. The rearrangement links TRBV18 to TRBJ1-1; D is unresolved. The CDR3 loop reads CASSPRESEAFF. CDR3 nucleotide sequence: TGTGCCAGCTCACCACGAGAATCTGAAGCTTTCTTT.